What follows describes a single T cell receptor (beta chain). The antigen it binds to is not known. The cohort comprised more than 550 healthy bone marrow donors. At the time of sampling, every cohort member was nominally healthy, though immune exposures that went unrecorded were likely present. The donor was CMV seropositive and was included in the group of about 290 seropositive cohort members. Every donor gave a peripheral blood sample, and the peripheral blood mononuclear cells from that sample were used for TCR beta sequencing. The Qiagen DNeasy Blood Extraction Kit was used to extract genomic DNA from the blood cell samples. The data were taken from a study of cytomegalovirus exposure and HLA in healthy donors (TCRdb year 2017). Describing the broader study: In an earlier analysis of 550 to 750 of the donors, less than 350 Gb of sequence data and approximately 100 million unique TCR beta sequences from roughly 200 million T cells were reported. An early release that covered about 640 HLA-typed donors contained approximately 300 gigabases of sequencing data and tens of millions of unique TCR sequences. The genetic ancestry cluster associated with self-reported Caucasian donors included around four fifths of the 350 to 500 genotyped donors. The study aimed to test whether cataloging public T cell receptors could reveal signatures of past pathogen exposure. Using immunosequencing, the study profiled T cell repertoires from some 670 subjects and related those repertoires to cytomegalovirus serostatus. Along with the roughly 700-subject first cohort, a separate validation cohort of roughly 110 different subjects was used. The study combined high-throughput TCR immunosequencing, statistical association of individual TCRs with disease status, and machine learning to predict cytomegalovirus infection status. To study patterns of TCR occurrence, a later analysis re-analyzed previously published TCR beta repertoires from 666 donors and added high-resolution HLA genotyping. The later analysis used no new phenotypic data to find candidate immune exposures, relying instead on TCR beta sequences and their occurrence across donors. An earlier analysis of 500 to 650 of the donors applied high-throughput TCR beta sequencing to assess whether each TCR beta V gene segment acted as functional or pseudogenic. Donor age, sex, ethnicity and CMV serostatus were compiled together with the repertoire data. Genome-wide SNP genotypes for about 55% of the 666 donors were used in a later genetic analysis, which treated that subset as a discovery cohort. Every discovery cohort repertoire had been produced on one sequencing platform. HLA typing included class I and class II loci at four-digit resolution. Typing coverage varied by locus: roughly 629-640 donors for A, B, C, DRB1 and DQB1; roughly 520 for DQA1; about 590 for DPA1; roughly 470 for DPB1. Because of strong linkage in the cohort, 5 or 6 DR-DQ haplotypes were treated as single units for association and clustering. On average, roughly 240,000 unique TCR beta nucleotide sequences were sequenced per donor among 398 genotyped donors of the cohort, with approximately 18% of those sequences being non-productive.

To prepare the library, the immunoSEQ multiplex PCR assay was applied. The multiplex PCR relied on a mix of 60 forward primers for TCR Vbeta segments and 13 reverse primers for TCR Jbeta segments. Amplification of the CDR3 region of rearranged TCR beta genes was performed with a multiplex PCR assay on genomic DNA. The Illumina HiSeq System was used to sequence the amplified TCR beta libraries as 87-base-pair reads. Per the original workflow: A later analysis counted about 80 million unique TCR beta chains across the 650 to 800 repertoires, and around 12 million of these chains were shared by at least two donors. Raw reads were error-corrected and collapsed into unique sequences with a nearest-neighbor algorithm that merged closely related sequences to remove PCR and sequencing errors. Alignment of CDR3 sequences to IMGT reference sequences was used to assign V, D and J gene segments. Each retained sequence needed at least a six-nucleotide match to both a V gene segment and a J gene segment. Rearrangements were classified as productive when the CDR3 lacked stop codons and remained in frame with V and J, and all other rearrangements were classified as non-productive. CDR3 was defined by IMGT convention, running from the second conserved V-encoded cysteine to the conserved J-encoded phenylalanine. The earlier analysis of some 580 of the donors excluded any sequence lacking an unambiguous match to a single V gene segment. In an earlier analysis of approximately 590 of the donors, a V segment was called functional when productive rearrangements were above 56.7%, and segregating when the standard deviation between donors exceeded 5%. A statistical classification framework was built to diagnose cytomegalovirus status from the catalog of TCR beta chain sequences. A later analysis assigned V and J genes by comparing TCR nucleotide sequences with IMGT/GENE-DB human TR gene sequences. A later analysis assigned CDR3 sequences and most-parsimonious VDJ recombination scenarios with the TCRdist pipeline. In a later analysis, each TCR beta chain was defined by its CDR3 amino acid sequence together with its V-gene family, and reads without a unique V-gene family were excluded. In a later analysis, approximately 590 highly shared, low-generation-probability nucleotide sequences were removed to address suspected cross-contamination and a sequencing artifact. In a later analysis, a clonal expansion index for each public chain was calculated from normalized within-repertoire ranks of inferred template counts. In a later analysis, generation probabilities were computed using a VDJ recombination model fitted to out-of-frame rearrangements, and the results were checked against IGoR. In a later analysis, hypergeometric tests were used to score TCR-TCR, TCR-HLA and TCR-CMV co-occurrence, with a repertoire-size bias correction applied to TCR pairs. A later analysis estimated false discovery rates by permuting HLA or CMV assignments 20 times. In a later analysis, co-occurring TCRs were grouped using DBSCAN, with TCRdist sequence similarity added in when clustering inside HLA-allele-positive subsets. Repertoires with fewer than 30,000 or more than 120,000 public chains were left out of co-occurrence clustering, as were four to six repertoires with anomalous nucleotide sharing. TCRdb's version of the immuneACCESS table is confined to in-frame rearrangements and falls short of the full clone set. An unresolved V gene accounts for under half of the shortfall where checked; the remainder is of unknown origin. D and trimming come from the DNA, and the V and J calls and clone size come from that table. The sample's table covers roughly 120,000 clones. Of the sample, about 6.8% falls within the top ten clones.

General conclusions and limits of the study: A few of the identified cytomegalovirus-associated TCR beta chains were confirmed in vitro to be specific for cytomegalovirus antigens. According to a later analysis, parvovirus B19, influenza, CMV and Epstein-Barr virus appeared linked to several top co-occurrence clusters. Cytomegalovirus status was reported to be diagnosed by the classifier with high specificity and sensitivity in both the original and validation cohorts. When HLA alleles, especially DR and DQ, strongly co-occurred, attributing TCR associations to individual alleles was difficult. In a later analysis, HLA-associated TCR beta chains showed more clonal expansion and lower generation probabilities than non-associated chains that were equally common. A further reported finding was that TCR beta sequences accurately predicted the HLA-A and HLA-B alleles for most subjects in the first cohort. Linkage disequilibrium might explain the correlated functional status among segregating V segments, but an unknown experimental factor could not be excluded. Immune exposure information for the cohort was limited to CMV serostatus. A later genetic analysis reported fewer N-insertions in productive TCRs among donors in an Asian-associated ancestry cluster than the roughly 620-donor mean. A later analysis found that most CMV-associated TCR beta chains appeared HLA-restricted, with HLA associations seemingly driven largely by CMV exposure. The cohort was sequenced for TCR beta chains only, and without alpha or paired-chain data the features that could be detected were limited. In the study, some 160 TCR beta chains were listed as associated with cytomegalovirus. Because HLA typing was unavailable for some donors at each locus, only the typed subset was used in association tests. A group of highly shared sequence variants was considered likely to be a technical artifact of the sequencing pipeline. Because counts were too low, about 18 rarely observed V segments, including chromosome 9 orphons, were excluded from the earlier analysis of some 590 of the donors. Sequencing depth was assumed to be roughly uniform across donors in the presence/absence analyses, though that assumption may not hold. In a later genetic analysis, a missense DCLRE1C variant was associated with V-gene and J-gene trimming of TCR beta chains, and the association was replicated in an independent cohort. The authors suggested that the approach could potentially be extended to other disease states and immunological phenotypes. In a later analysis, TCR association rates were found to vary across HLA loci, with the most associated TCRs seen for DRB1 alleles and the fewest for HLA-C alleles. While some public TCRs were present in many individuals, most TCR sequences turned up only very rarely across donors. A later analysis associated about 17,000 TCR beta sequences with specific HLA alleles at a false discovery rate of 0.05. In an earlier analysis of roughly 500 of the donors, most TCR beta V segments appeared in productive rearrangements about 87% or about 30% of the time, broadly matching IMGT annotations.

The TCR originated in a man aged 35 to 55 in good health and CMV-seropositive. The specimen was PBMCs.

The CDR3 here reads CASSLDRGRITGELFF. The nucleotide sequence reads TGTGCCAGCAGCCTCGACAGGGGGCGAATCACCGGGGAGCTGTTTTTT. Recombination linked TRBV7-8 to TRBJ2-2; 10 central nucleotides agree with TRBD1. For this chain, trimming is 5 bases at the V end and 4 bases at the J end, and the number of junction bases without a gene match is 7. The CDR3, from cysteine to phenylalanine, totals 16 residues. Only CDR3 DNA is held: 48 bases, read in frame from base 1. CDR1 and CDR2 are read off the germline V gene as SGHVS and FQNEAQ.